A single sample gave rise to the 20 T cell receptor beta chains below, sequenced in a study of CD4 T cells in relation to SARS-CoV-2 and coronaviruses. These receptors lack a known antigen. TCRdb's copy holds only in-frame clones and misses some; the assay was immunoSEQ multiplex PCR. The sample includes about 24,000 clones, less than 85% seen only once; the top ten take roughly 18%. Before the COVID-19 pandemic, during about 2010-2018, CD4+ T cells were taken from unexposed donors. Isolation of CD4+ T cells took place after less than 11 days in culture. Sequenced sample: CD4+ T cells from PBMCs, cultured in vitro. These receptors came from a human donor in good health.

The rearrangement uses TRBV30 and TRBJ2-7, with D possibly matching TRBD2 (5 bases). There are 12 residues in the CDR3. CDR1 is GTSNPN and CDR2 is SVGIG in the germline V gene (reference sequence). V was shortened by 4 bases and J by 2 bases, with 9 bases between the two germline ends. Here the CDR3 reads CAWKTEAYEQYF. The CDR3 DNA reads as TGTGCCTGGAAGACGGAGGCCTACGAGCAGTACTTC.

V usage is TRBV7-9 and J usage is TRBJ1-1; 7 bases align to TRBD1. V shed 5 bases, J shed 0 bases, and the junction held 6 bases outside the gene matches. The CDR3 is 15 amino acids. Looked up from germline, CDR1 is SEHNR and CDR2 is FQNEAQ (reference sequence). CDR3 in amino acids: CASSTTGSLNTEAFF. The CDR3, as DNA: TGTGCCAGCAGCACGACAGGGTCCCTGAACACTGAAGCTTTCTTT. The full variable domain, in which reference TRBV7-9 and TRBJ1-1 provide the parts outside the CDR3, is DTGVSQNPRHKITKRGQNVTFRCDPISEHNRLYWYRQTLGQGPEFLTYFQNEAQLEKSRLLSDRFSAERPKGSFSTLEIQRTEQGDSAMYLCASSTTGSLNTEAFFGQGTRLTVV.

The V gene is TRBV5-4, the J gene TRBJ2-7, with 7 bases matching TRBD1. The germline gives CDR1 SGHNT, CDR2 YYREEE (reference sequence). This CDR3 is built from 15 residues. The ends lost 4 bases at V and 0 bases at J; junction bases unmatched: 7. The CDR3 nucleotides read TGTGCCAGCAGCAAGACAGGGTCCCGCTCCTACGAGCAGTACTTC. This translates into CASSKTGSRSYEQYF.

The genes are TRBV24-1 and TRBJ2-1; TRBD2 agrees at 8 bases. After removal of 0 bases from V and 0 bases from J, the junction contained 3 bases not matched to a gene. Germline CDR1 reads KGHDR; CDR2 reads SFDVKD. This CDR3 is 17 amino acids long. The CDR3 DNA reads TGTGCCACCAGTGATTTGCAAAGCGGGAGCTCCTACAATGAGCAGTTCTTC. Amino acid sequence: CATSDLQSGSSYNEQFF.

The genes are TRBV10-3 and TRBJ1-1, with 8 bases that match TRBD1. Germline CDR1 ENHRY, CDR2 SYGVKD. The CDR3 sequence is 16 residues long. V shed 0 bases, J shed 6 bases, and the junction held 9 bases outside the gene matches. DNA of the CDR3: TGTGCCATCAGTGAGTCCCCTACAGGGGGGTCAGCTGAAGCTTTCTTT. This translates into CAISESPTGGSAEAFF.

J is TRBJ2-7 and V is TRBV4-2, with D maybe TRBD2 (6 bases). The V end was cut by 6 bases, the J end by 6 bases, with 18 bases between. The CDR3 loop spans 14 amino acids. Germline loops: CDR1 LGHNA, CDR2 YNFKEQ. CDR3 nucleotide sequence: TGTGCCAGCAGGCAGGCGATGGCAGCGGGCGAGCAGTACTTC. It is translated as CASRQAMAAGEQYF.

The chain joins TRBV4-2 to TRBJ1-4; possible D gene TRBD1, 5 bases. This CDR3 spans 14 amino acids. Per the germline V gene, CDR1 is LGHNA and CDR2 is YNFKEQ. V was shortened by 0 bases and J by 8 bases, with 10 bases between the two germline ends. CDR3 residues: CASSQDTGGEKLFF. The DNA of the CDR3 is TGTGCCAGCAGCCAAGATACCGGGGGGGAAAAACTGTTTTTT.

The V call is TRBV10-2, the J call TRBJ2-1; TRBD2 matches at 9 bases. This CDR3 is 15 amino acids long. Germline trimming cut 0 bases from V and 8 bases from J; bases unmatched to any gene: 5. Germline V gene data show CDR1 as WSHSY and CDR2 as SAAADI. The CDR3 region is CASSESPSGTDEQFF. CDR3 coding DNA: TGCGCCAGCAGTGAGTCGCCTAGCGGGACCGATGAGCAGTTCTTC.

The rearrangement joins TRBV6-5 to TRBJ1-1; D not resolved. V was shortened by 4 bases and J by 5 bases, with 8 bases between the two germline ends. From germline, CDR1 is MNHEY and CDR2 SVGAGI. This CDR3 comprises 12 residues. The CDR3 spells CASSSPGTEAFF. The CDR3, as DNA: TGTGCCAGCAGTTCACCGGGGACTGAAGCTTTCTTT.

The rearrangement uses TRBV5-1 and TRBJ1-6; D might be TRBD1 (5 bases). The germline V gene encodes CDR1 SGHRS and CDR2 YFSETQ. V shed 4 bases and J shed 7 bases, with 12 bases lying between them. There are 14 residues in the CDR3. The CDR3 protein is CASSPPGGNSPLHF. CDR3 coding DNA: TGCGCCAGCAGCCCTCCCGGGGGGAATTCACCCCTCCACTTT.

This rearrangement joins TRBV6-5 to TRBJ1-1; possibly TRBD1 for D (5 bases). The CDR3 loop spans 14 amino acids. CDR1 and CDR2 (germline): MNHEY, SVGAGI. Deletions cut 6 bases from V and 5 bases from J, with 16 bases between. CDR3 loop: CASRRDSTRTEAFF. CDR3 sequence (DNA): TGTGCCAGCAGACGGGACTCGACACGAACTGAAGCTTTCTTT.

The chain's CDR3 is CSASAGTITDTQYF. CDR3 sequence (DNA): TGCAGTGCTAGTGCCGGGACTATCACAGATACGCAGTATTTT. This sequence joins TRBV20-1 and TRBJ2-3; 7 bases line up with TRBD2. Germline CDR1 and CDR2: DFQATT and SNEGSKA (reference sequence). This CDR3 is 14 amino acids long. With 3 bases clipped from V and 2 bases from J, the junction kept 5 bases outside the gene matches.

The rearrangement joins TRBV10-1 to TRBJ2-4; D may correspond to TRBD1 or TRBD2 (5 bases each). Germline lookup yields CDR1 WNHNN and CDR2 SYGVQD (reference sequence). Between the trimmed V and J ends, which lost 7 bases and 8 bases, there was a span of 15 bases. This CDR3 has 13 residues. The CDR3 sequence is CASTGTYRDIQYF. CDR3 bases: TGCGCCAGCACCGGGACCTATAGGGACATTCAGTACTTC.

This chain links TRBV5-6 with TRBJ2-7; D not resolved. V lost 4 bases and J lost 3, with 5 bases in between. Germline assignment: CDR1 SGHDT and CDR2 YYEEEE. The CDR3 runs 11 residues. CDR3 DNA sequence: TGTGCCAGCAGCACAAACTACGAGCAGTACTTC. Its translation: CASSTNYEQYF. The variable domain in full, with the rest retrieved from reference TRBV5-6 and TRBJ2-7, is DAGVTQSPTHLIKTRGQQVTLRCSPKSGHDTVSWYQQALGQGPQFIFQYYEEEERQRGNFPDRFSGHQFPNYSSELNVNALLLGDSALYLCASSTNYEQYFGPGTRLTVT.

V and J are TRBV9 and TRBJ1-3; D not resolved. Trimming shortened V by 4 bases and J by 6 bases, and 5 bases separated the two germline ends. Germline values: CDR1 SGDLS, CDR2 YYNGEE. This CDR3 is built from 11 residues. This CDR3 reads CASSMENTIYF. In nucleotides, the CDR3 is TGTGCCAGCAGCATGGAAAACACCATATATTTT.

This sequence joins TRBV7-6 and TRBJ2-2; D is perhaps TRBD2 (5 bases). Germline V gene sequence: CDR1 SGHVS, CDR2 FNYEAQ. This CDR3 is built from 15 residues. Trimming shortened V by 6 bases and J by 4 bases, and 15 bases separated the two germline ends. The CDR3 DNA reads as TGTGCCAGCAGACCCACTAGTTCGGGCACCGGGGAGCTGTTTTTT. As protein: CASRPTSSGTGELFF.

The CDR3 DNA follows: TGTGCCACCAGTGAGGGGAACACTGAAGCTTTCTTT. Translated, it gives CATSEGNTEAFF. This chain connects TRBV24-1 to TRBJ1-1; D is uncertain. CDR3 length equals 12 residues. Between the trimmed V and J ends, which lost 4 bases and 1 base, there was a span of 3 bases. Germline V gives CDR1 KGHDR, CDR2 SFDVKD.

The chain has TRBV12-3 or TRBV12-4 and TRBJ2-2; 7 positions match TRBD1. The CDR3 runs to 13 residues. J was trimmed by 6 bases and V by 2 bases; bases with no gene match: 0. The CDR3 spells CASSLQGAGELFF. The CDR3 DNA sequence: TGTGCCAGCAGTTTACAGGGGGCCGGGGAGCTGTTTTTT.

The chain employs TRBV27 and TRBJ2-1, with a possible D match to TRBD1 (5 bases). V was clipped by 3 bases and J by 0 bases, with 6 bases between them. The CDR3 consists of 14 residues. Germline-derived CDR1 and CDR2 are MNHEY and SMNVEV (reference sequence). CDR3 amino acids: CASSFQGSYNEQFF. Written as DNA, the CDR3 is TGTGCCAGCAGTTTTCAGGGCTCCTACAATGAGCAGTTCTTC.

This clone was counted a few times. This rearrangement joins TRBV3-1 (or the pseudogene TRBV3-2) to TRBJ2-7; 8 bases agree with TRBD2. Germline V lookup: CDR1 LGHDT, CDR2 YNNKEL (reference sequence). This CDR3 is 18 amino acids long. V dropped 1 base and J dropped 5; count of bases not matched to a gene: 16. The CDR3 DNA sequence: TGTGCCAGCAGCCAAGTGAGGCTAGCGGGCCATTCTTCCCACGAGCAGTACTTC. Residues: CASSQVRLAGHSSHEQYF.